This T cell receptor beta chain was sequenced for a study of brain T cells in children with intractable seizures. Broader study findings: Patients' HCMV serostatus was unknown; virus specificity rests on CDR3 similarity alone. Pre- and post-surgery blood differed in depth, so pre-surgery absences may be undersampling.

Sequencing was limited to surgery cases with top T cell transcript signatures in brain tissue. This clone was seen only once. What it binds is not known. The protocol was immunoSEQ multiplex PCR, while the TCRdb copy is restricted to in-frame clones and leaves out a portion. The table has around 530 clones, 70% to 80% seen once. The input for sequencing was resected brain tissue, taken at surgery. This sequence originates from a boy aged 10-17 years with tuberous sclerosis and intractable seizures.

CDR3 nucleotide sequence: TGTGCCAGCAGTTATTCCTACAATGAGCAGTTCTTC. It yields the protein CASSYSYNEQFF. This chain uses TRBV6-6 with TRBJ2-1, with D unresolved. CDR1 and CDR2 from the germline V gene are MNHNY and SVGAGI (reference sequence). This CDR3 region has 12 residues. V was cut by 3 bases and J by 1 base, with 1 base left in between.